One and the same sample provided the 24 T cell receptor beta chains below, sequenced in a study of T cell repertoires in cytomegalovirus infection (dated by TCRdb to the late 2010s). The reads were generated on an Illumina HiSeq 1500. TCRdb trimmed public reads at Q25 via fastp, called clones via MiXCR and kept in-frame beta chains. Entries that share a CDR3 protein sequence are merged under the most common genes and DNA. The sample table lists around 430,000 distinct CDR3 sequences, roughly 43% of them with a count of one. About 39% of the sample belongs to the ten largest clones. This specimen's treatment or condition label, per the study, means: in vitro stimulation with specific CMV peptide epitopes to enrich CMV-specific T cells. Antigen specificity for these receptors is unknown. Material: cultured PBMCs, obtained from culture after CMV antigen stimulation. The receptors were gathered from a human donor in good health (CMV status not recorded). Some clones in this sample may be carry-over from other donors' samples.

In its sample, this clonotype was seen a few times. The rearrangement links TRBV27 to TRBJ1-5; no firm D call. Deletions cut 2 bases from V and 6 bases from J, with 8 bases between. The CDR3 sequence is 13 residues long. Germline assignment: CDR1 MNHEY and CDR2 SMNVEV (reference sequence). The CDR3 is CASSLSVRQPQHF. For the CDR3, the DNA is TGTGCCAGCAGTTTAAGCGTCCGTCAGCCCCAGCATTTT.

V and J are TRBV7-2 and TRBJ2-4, with no clear D. CDR1 is SGHTA and CDR2 is FQGNSA in the germline V gene. The CDR3 is made up of 13 amino acids. Deletions cut 4 bases from V and 5 bases from J, with 9 bases between. CDR3 DNA sequence: TGTGCCAGCAGCTCAGAACAACAAAACATTCAGTACTTC. This encodes CASSSEQQNIQYF.

This clonotype appeared a few times. This chain uses TRBV6-6 with TRBJ1-5; no clear D. This CDR3 is 13 amino acids long. V lost 5 bases and J 4 bases, leaving 9 bases between the germline ends. Germline values: CDR1 MNHNY, CDR2 SVGAGI (reference sequence). This CDR3 is CASSGVRNQPQHF. In DNA, the CDR3 is TGTGCCAGCAGTGGTGTCCGGAATCAGCCCCAGCATTTT.

The gene calls are TRBV11-2 and TRBJ2-3, with TRBD2 identical over 9 bases. CDR1 and CDR2 (germline): SGHAT, FQNNGV. CDR3 size: 15 residues. Trimming removed 4 bases from V and 4 bases from J; junction bases left unmatched: 6. CDR3 protein: CASSSAGLAPDTQYF. The CDR3 nucleotides are TGTGCCAGCAGCTCAGCGGGACTAGCTCCAGATACGCAGTATTTT.

This clonotype was detected ten times or more. The V call is TRBV7-2, the J call TRBJ2-3; D may be TRBD2 (6 bases). V shed 4 bases and J shed 0 bases, with 17 bases lying between them. The germline CDR1 and CDR2 sequences are SGHTA and FQGNSA. This CDR3 region has 17 residues. DNA of the CDR3: TGTGCCAGCAGCTCCATAGGAGGAGGAGGGAGCACAGATACGCAGTATTTT. It yields the protein CASSSIGGGGSTDTQYF.

The V and J genes are TRBV4-1 and TRBJ1-2, with unresolved D. Germline loops: CDR1 MGHRA, CDR2 YSYEKL. The CDR3 spans 14 residues. The V end was cut by 4 bases, the J end by 1 base, with 10 bases between. CDR3 in amino acids: CASSPRANNYGYTF. The CDR3 DNA is TGCGCCAGCAGCCCTCGGGCCAATAACTATGGCTACACCTTC.

This clonotype was observed a handful of times. The genes are TRBV7-2 and TRBJ2-2; tentatively, D is TRBD1 (5 bases). This CDR3 region has 14 residues. Trimming took off 8 bases at V and 5 bases at J, with 15 bases between the two ends. Per germline, CDR1 SGHTA and CDR2 FQGNSA. DNA of the CDR3: TGTGCCAGCGCCGGTTCAAGGGGAACCGGGGAGCTGTTTTTT. Translation: CASAGSRGTGELFF.

This clonotype was observed a few times. The chain employs TRBV7-6 and TRBJ2-7; 8 bases are a match to TRBD1. Germline loops: CDR1 SGHVS, CDR2 FNYEAQ. The CDR3 contains 14 residues. J lost 6 bases, V lost 5 bases, and 9 bases had no gene match. The DNA for the CDR3 is TGTGCCAGCAGCGAGTCGGGACAGGTAATCGAGCAGTACTTC. It specifies CASSESGQVIEQYF.

The V and J genes are TRBV4-2 and TRBJ2-7; TRBD1 aligns across 7 bases. The CDR3 is 14 residues long. Germline CDR1 is LGHNA and CDR2 is YNFKEQ. Trimming removed 4 bases from V and 6 bases from J; junction bases left unmatched: 9. Here the CDR3 DNA reads TGTGCCAGCAGCCCCTCGACAGGGAACGGCGAGCAGTACTTC. Its translation: CASSPSTGNGEQYF.

The CDR3 nucleotides read TGTGCCAGCAGGCTCGGGACAGGGAATGAAAAACTGTTTTTT. Translating it yields CASRLGTGNEKLFF. The chain couples TRBV2 to TRBJ1-4; 9 nucleotides agree with TRBD1. The germline gives CDR1 SNHLY, CDR2 FYNNEI. The CDR3 runs 14 residues. Losses at the gene ends were 6 bases for V and 5 bases for J; bases not matched to a gene: 4.

This chain connects TRBV7-2 to TRBJ2-2, with TRBD2 identical over 11 bases. CDR1 and CDR2 from the germline V gene are SGHTA and FQGNSA. J gave up 3 bases and V 5 bases, and 5 bases lay outside the gene matches. The CDR3 covers 16 residues. The CDR3 DNA follows: TGTGCCAGCAGCCTGACTAGCGGGACGTACACCGGGGAGCTGTTTTTT. Amino acids: CASSLTSGTYTGELFF.

The chain employs TRBV6-8 and TRBJ2-6; D uncertain. Trimming pared 7 bases from V and 3 bases from J, leaving 19 bases between. CDR3 size: 17 residues. Germline CDR1 is MNHGY and CDR2 is SAAAGT. In DNA, the CDR3 is TGTGCCAGCACCGTGGGTCGCCTTAGGCTTGGGGCCAACGTCCTGACTTTC. Translating gives CASTVGRLRLGANVLTF.

The rearrangement joins TRBV5-6 to TRBJ2-7, with 10 bases lining up with TRBD1. CDR1 and CDR2 (germline): SGHDT, YYEEEE. V gave up 3 bases and J gave up 7 bases; unmatched junction bases: 13. The CDR3 extends over 16 amino acids. CDR3 DNA: TGTGCCAGCAGCTGGGGTTTTGTGACAGGGGGCAGGGAGCAGTACTTC. This codes for CASSWGFVTGGREQYF.

This clonotype was seen a handful of times. The V and J genes are TRBV20-1 and TRBJ2-7; 7 nucleotides match TRBD2. The trim removed 2 bases at V and 0 bases at J, leaving 7 bases unmatched. Germline V gene data show CDR1 as DFQATT and CDR2 as SNEGSKA (reference sequence). The CDR3 is 15 amino acids. Written as DNA, the CDR3 is TGCAGTGCTAGACCCGCGAGCGGGGCCTCCTACGAGCAGTACTTC. Its translation: CSARPASGASYEQYF.

This clonotype showed up just a few times. The chain links TRBV6-1 to TRBJ2-7; D may be TRBD1 (6 bases). The CDR3 is made up of 13 amino acids. The V gene's germline CDR1 is MNHNS and CDR2 SASEGT. V lost 6 bases and J lost 5, with 14 bases in between. The DNA of the CDR3 is TGTGCCAGCAGCCAGGGGACGTTAAACGAGCAGTACTTC. Translated: CASSQGTLNEQYF.

The J gene is TRBJ1-1, the V gene TRBV6-2 or TRBV6-3; D is undetermined. The germline V gene encodes CDR1 MNHEY and CDR2 SVGEGT. There are 14 residues in the CDR3. V was shortened by 6 bases and J by 1 base, with 12 bases between the two germline ends. The CDR3 spells CASRLRPTNTEAFF. The CDR3 coding sequence is TGTGCCAGCAGACTGAGGCCGACGAACACTGAAGCTTTCTTT.

This clonotype was observed a handful of times. The CDR3 spells CASRGGRGPSTDTQYF. The CDR3 DNA follows: TGTGCCAGCAGGGGTGGGCGAGGACCATCCACAGATACGCAGTATTTT. V gene TRBV6-6 combines with J gene TRBJ2-3, with D hard to call. The V end was cut by 6 bases, the J end by 2 bases, with 18 bases between. Per germline, CDR1 MNHNY and CDR2 SVGAGI (reference sequence). The CDR3 runs 16 residues.

The chain carries TRBV12-3 or TRBV12-4 and TRBJ1-2, with D possibly being TRBD1 (5 bases). V was pared by 3 bases and J by 4 bases, with 9 bases between. This CDR3 has 13 amino acids. The chain's CDR3 is CASSFSGFYGYTF. The CDR3 DNA reads TGTGCCAGCAGTTTTTCAGGGTTCTATGGCTACACCTTC.

J is TRBJ2-5 and V is TRBV7-2; D perhaps matches TRBD1 (6 bases). The CDR3 spans 15 residues. CDR1 and CDR2 (germline): SGHTA, FQGNSA. V was clipped by 3 bases and J by 4 bases, with 15 bases between them. CDR3 region: CASSFLGQRVETQYF. DNA for the CDR3: TGTGCCAGCAGCTTCCTCGGACAGAGAGTAGAGACCCAGTACTTC.

V usage is TRBV4-1 and J usage is TRBJ2-3; D ambiguous. Germline CDR1 reads MGHRA; CDR2 reads YSYEKL. V lost 4 bases to trimming and J lost 5 bases, with 10 bases between them. This CDR3 has 13 amino acids. The CDR3, as DNA: TGCGCCAGCAGCCCGGAGCCGGGAGATACGCAGTATTTT. Amino acids: CASSPEPGDTQYF.

A few counts support this clonotype. The chain links TRBV5-4 to TRBJ2-7; D unclear. Trimming removed 4 bases from V and 0 bases from J, with 17 bases in between. The CDR3 runs 16 residues. The germline CDR1 and CDR2 sequences are SGHNT and YYREEE (reference sequence). The CDR3 coding sequence is TGTGCCAGCAGCCCCGACATAGGCTCCAGCTCCTACGAGCAGTACTTC. Protein product: CASSPDIGSSSYEQYF.

This chain joins TRBV7-2 and TRBJ2-3; D assignment may be TRBD1 or TRBD2 (5 bases each). V shed 0 bases and J shed 6 bases, with 10 bases lying between them. The CDR3 is 14 amino acids. Germline CDR1 and CDR2: SGHTA and FQGNSA. The CDR3 is CASSLALWGDTQYF. The CDR3, as DNA: TGTGCCAGCAGCTTAGCGTTGTGGGGGGATACGCAGTATTTT.

DNA of the CDR3: TGTGCCAGCAGTTTCGGGACACCTTCCGAGCAGTACTTC. Its protein is CASSFGTPSEQYF. The chain is built from TRBV6-2 or TRBV6-3 and TRBJ2-7; possibly TRBD1 for D (6 bases). Trimming shortened V by 4 bases and J by 6 bases, and 13 bases separated the two germline ends. Per the germline V gene, CDR1 is MNHEY and CDR2 is SVGEGT. CDR3 length: 13 amino acids.

This chain links TRBV7-8 with TRBJ1-5, with D perhaps matching TRBD1 (5 bases). The germline V gene has CDR1 SGHVS and CDR2 FQNEAQ. The CDR3 spans 16 residues. V was shortened by 1 base and J by 4 bases, with 14 bases between the two germline ends. The CDR3 region is CASSLGGGGPNQPQHF. The CDR3 DNA follows: TGTGCCAGCAGCTTAGGGGGCGGGGGTCCTAATCAGCCCCAGCATTTT.